The T cell receptor beta chain described here comes from a study of cytomegalovirus exposure and HLA in healthy donors. Study-wide findings and caveats: Only CMV serostatus was available as immune exposure information. Later genetic work tied a missense DCLRE1C variant to beta-chain V and J trimming.

This CDR3 is built from 14 residues. The V segment lost 5 bases and the J segment 2 bases; nucleotides outside the gene matches: 2. Germline lookup yields CDR1 MDHEN and CDR2 SYDVKM. The study ran its PCR with 60 Vbeta and 13 Jbeta primers. Clones were read by immunoSEQ multiplex PCR, and TCRdb kept only the in-frame ones, dropping some. The table has 150,000 or so clones, around 80% seen once. This clone was recorded once. What it recognizes is unknown. The sequenced material came from PBMCs. The chain couples TRBV28 to TRBJ2-2, with TRBD1 matching 7 bases. The receptor comes from a male donor in good health and CMV-seropositive. The CDR3 region has the DNA TGTGCCAGCAGTCACAGGGGAAACACCGGGGAGCTGTTTTTT. Protein product: CASSHRGNTGELFF.